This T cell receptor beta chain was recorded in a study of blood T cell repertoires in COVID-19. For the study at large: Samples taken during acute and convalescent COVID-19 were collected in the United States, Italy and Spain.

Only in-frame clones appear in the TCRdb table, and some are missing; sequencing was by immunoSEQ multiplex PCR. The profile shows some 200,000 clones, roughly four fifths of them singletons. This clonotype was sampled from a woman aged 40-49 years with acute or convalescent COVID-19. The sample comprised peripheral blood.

Here the CDR3 reads CASSPRGAVGEQYF. The CDR3 DNA follows: TGTGCCAGCAGCCCCCGGGGGGCGGTTGGAGAGCAGTACTTC. The gene calls are TRBV9 and TRBJ2-7, with D possibly being TRBD2 (7 bases). Trimming took 4 bases from V and 7 from J, leaving 18 bases between them. The CDR3 consists of 14 residues. The germline V gene has CDR1 SGDLS and CDR2 YYNGEE.